This T cell receptor (beta chain) was documented in a study of patients and donors after allogeneic stem cell transplantation. Germline V CDR1 and CDR2: SGHVS, FNYEAQ. The ends were cut back, 1 base at V and 5 bases at J, with 3 bases in the middle. The CDR3 loop spans 11 amino acids. TCRdb fed the RT-PCR reads into MiXCR, producing one record per CDR3 protein. The sample shows 20,000 to 30,000 distinct CDR3 sequences, approximately 43% of them seen only once. This TCR was sampled from a human donor who was either an allogeneic HSCT recipient or a stem cell or donor lymphocyte infusion donor (not recorded which). It is not recorded whose cells these are; they may come from a transplant donor. Sequenced: blood, either unsorted or a sorted T cell fraction (not recorded which). The V call is TRBV7-6, the J call TRBJ2-7; D is unclear. The CDR3 is CASSLGNEQYF. CDR3 nucleotide sequence: TGTGCCAGCAGCTTAGGTAACGAGCAGTACTTC.